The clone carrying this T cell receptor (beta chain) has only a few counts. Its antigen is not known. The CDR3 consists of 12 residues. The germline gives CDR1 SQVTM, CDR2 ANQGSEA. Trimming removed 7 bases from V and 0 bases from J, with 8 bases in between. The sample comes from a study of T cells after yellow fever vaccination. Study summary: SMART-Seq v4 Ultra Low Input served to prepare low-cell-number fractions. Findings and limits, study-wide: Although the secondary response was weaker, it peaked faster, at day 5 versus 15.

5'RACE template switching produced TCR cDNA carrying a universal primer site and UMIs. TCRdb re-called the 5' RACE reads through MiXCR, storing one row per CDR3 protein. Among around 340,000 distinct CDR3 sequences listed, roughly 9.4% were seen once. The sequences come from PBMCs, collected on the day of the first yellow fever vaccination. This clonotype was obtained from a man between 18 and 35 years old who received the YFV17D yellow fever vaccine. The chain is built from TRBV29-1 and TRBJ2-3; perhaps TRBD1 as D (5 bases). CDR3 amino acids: CSARESTDTQYF. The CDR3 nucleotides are TGCAGCGCCAGGGAAAGCACAGATACGCAGTATTTT.